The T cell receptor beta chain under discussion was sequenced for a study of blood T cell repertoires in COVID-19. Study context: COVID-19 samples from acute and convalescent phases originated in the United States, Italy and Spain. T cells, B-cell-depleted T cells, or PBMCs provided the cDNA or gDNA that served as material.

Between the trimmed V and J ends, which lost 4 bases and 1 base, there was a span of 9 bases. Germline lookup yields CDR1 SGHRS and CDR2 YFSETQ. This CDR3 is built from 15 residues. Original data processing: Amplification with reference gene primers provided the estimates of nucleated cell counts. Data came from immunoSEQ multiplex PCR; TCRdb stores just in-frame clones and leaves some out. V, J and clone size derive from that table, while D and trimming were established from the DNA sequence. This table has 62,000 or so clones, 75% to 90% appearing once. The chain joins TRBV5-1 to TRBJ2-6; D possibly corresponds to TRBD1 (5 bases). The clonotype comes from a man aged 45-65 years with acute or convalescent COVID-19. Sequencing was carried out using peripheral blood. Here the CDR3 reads CASSGAQSGANVLTF. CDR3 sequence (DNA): TGCGCCAGCAGCGGGGCCCAATCTGGGGCCAACGTCCTGACTTTC.